What follows are 17 T cell receptor beta chains derived from one specimen sequenced in a study of cytomegalovirus exposure and HLA in healthy donors. The PCR was carried out with 60 Vbeta primers and 13 Jbeta primers. This table comes from immunoSEQ multiplex PCR, and its TCRdb copy is limited to in-frame clones, with some not included. Here the sample table reports 55,000 to 85,000 clones. Sequenced: PBMCs. These receptor sequences come from a woman aged 25 to 39 in good health and CMV-seronegative.

V and J are TRBV7-2 and TRBJ2-7, with 8 nucleotides matching TRBD1. The trim removed 1 base at V and 3 bases at J, leaving 5 bases unmatched. The CDR3 length is 15 residues. Per the germline V gene, CDR1 is SGHTA and CDR2 is FQGNSA. The CDR3 region has the DNA TGTGCCAGCAGCTTAGAGGCAGGGGGCTACTACGAGCAGTACTTC. Amino acids: CASSLEAGGYYEQYF.

The rearrangement joins TRBV5-1 to TRBJ2-1; 7 nucleotides align to TRBD2. The V and J ends lost 5 bases and 6 bases, in that order; junction bases with no gene match: 8. Germline V CDR1 and CDR2: SGHRS, YFSETQ. The CDR3 is 14 residues long. CDR3: CASRSGLPSNEQFF. CDR3 DNA: TGCGCCAGCAGATCGGGACTACCGAGCAATGAGCAGTTCTTC.

The chain links TRBV18 to TRBJ1-1; D remains ambiguous. The CDR3 loop spans 15 amino acids. The V and J ends lost 2 bases and 1 base respectively, with 11 bases between them. Per the germline V gene, CDR1 is KGHSH and CDR2 is LQKENI. The CDR3 DNA is TGTGCCAGCTCACCAGGTTTCGGGAGGAACACTGAAGCTTTCTTT. This sequence encodes CASSPGFGRNTEAFF.

Worth noting for this clone: Compared with germline, one end of the junction differs, possibly owing to a read error. V is TRBV5-8 and J is TRBJ2-5; D unresolved. This CDR3 is 15 amino acids long. CDR1 and CDR2 (germline): SGHTS, YDEGEE. The CDR3 reads CASSPGGRPQENQYF. CDR3 nucleotides: TGTGCCAGCAGCCCAGGTGGAAGGCCCCAAGAGAACCAGTACTTC.

The V call is TRBV7-8, the J call TRBJ2-5; D may be TRBD2 (5 bases). CDR3 length equals 15 residues. The V end was cut by 1 base, the J end by 1 base, with 10 bases between. Germline V CDR1 and CDR2: SGHVS, FQNEAQ. The CDR3 loop is CASSLVGRGQETQYF. The CDR3 DNA reads as TGTGCCAGCAGCTTAGTAGGGAGAGGCCAAGAGACCCAGTACTTC.

The V and J genes are TRBV23-1 and TRBJ2-7, with D tentatively TRBD2 (5 bases). TRBV23-1 is given ORF status, its function remaining uncertain. The V end was cut by 6 bases, the J end by 2 bases, with 14 bases between. The CDR3 has 14 residues. Written as DNA, the CDR3 is TGCGCCAGCAGCCTAACCACGGGGACCTACGAGCAGTACTTC. It encodes CASSLTTGTYEQYF.

CDR3 protein: CASSSFRGRRDQPQHF. CDR3 bases: TGTGCCAGCAGTTCTTTCAGGGGGCGCAGGGATCAGCCCCAGCATTTT. This chain joins TRBV6-6 and TRBJ1-5; 8 nucleotides agree with TRBD1. Germline V gene sequence: CDR1 MNHNY, CDR2 SVGAGI (reference sequence). The CDR3 loop spans 16 amino acids. V lost 4 bases and J lost 5; bases outside the gene matches: 10.

V is TRBV4-1 and J is TRBJ2-7; weak D call: TRBD1 (5 bases). This CDR3 is built from 14 residues. The germline V gene has CDR1 MGHRA and CDR2 YSYEKL. V lost 1 base to trimming and J lost 3 bases, with 10 bases between them. CDR3 amino acids: CASSQAGQVYEQYF. The CDR3 DNA is TGCGCCAGCAGCCAAGCTGGACAAGTCTACGAGCAGTACTTC.

J is TRBJ2-1 and V is TRBV5-1; weak D call: TRBD2 (6 bases). CDR1 and CDR2 from the germline V gene are SGHRS and YFSETQ. CDR3 size: 15 residues. Trimming shortened V by 3 bases and J by 9 bases, and 19 bases separated the two germline ends. For the CDR3, the DNA is TGCGCCAGCAGCTCCAGTGTTTATAGGGACTTTGAGCAGTTCTTC. Its translation is CASSSSVYRDFEQFF.

The rearrangement joins TRBV6-5 to TRBJ1-4, with a weak D call TRBD1 (6 bases). The ends were cut back, 5 bases at V and 0 bases at J, with 10 bases in the middle. This CDR3 comprises 15 residues. Germline assignment: CDR1 MNHEY and CDR2 SVGAGI. CDR3 sequence reads: CASSPSGATNEKLFF. The CDR3 DNA reads as TGTGCCAGCAGTCCCTCAGGGGCAACTAATGAAAAACTGTTTTTT.

This chain uses TRBV29-1 with TRBJ2-2; D is possibly TRBD1 (6 bases). Germline V gene sequence: CDR1 SQVTM, CDR2 ANQGSEA. The CDR3 sequence is 13 residues long. Trimming removed 5 bases from V and 8 bases from J, with 15 bases in between. As DNA, the CDR3 is TGCAGCGTTTTCACAGGGATTAGTGGGGAGCTGTTTTTT. It encodes CSVFTGISGELFF.

CDR3 residues: CASSIEASGSSYNEQFF. In DNA, the CDR3 is TGTGCCAGTAGTATTGAGGCTAGCGGGAGCTCCTACAATGAGCAGTTCTTC. The V gene is TRBV19, the J gene TRBJ2-1, with 10 bases matching TRBD2. The length of the CDR3 is 17 residues. Germline-derived CDR1 and CDR2 are LNHDA and SQIVND (reference sequence). With 3 bases clipped from V and 0 bases from J, the junction kept 5 bases outside the gene matches. Full variable domain (remainder filled in from reference TRBV19 and TRBJ2-1): DGGITQSPKYLFRKEGQNVTLSCEQNLNHDAMYWYRQDPGQGLRLIYYSQIVNDFQKGDIAEGYSVSREKKESFPLTVTSAQKNPTAFYLCASSIEASGSSYNEQFFGPGTRLTVL.

The rearrangement joins TRBV18 to TRBJ2-5; unclear D gene. Trimming took off 1 base at V and 0 bases at J, with 6 bases between the two ends. Germline V gene data show CDR1 as KGHSH and CDR2 as LQKENI. The CDR3 sequence is 14 residues long. For the CDR3, the DNA is TGTGCCAGCTCACCACAACGGGACCAAGAGACCCAGTACTTC. Its protein is CASSPQRDQETQYF.

The chain recombines TRBV7-3 with TRBJ2-2; the D gene is possibly TRBD1 (6 bases). The CDR3 totals 15 residues. V was clipped by 3 bases and J by 0 bases, with 8 bases between them. CDR1 and CDR2 from the germline V gene are SGHTA and FQGTGA. Here the CDR3 reads CASSFTGTNTGELFF. DNA of the CDR3: TGTGCCAGCAGCTTTACAGGGACGAACACCGGGGAGCTGTTTTTT.

The chain employs TRBV18 and TRBJ1-1, with 7 nucleotides matching TRBD1. Germline trimming cut 1 base from V and 0 bases from J; bases unmatched to any gene: 11. Per the germline V gene, CDR1 is KGHSH and CDR2 is LQKENI. The CDR3 sequence is 18 residues long. As DNA, the CDR3 is TGTGCCAGCTCACCACAGGCCCAGGGGGGTGCCATGAACACTGAAGCTTTCTTT. Its translation: CASSPQAQGGAMNTEAFF.

The rearrangement links TRBV6-1 to TRBJ1-3, with D perhaps matching TRBD1 (6 bases). The CDR3 covers 15 residues. Per the germline V gene, CDR1 is MNHNS and CDR2 is SASEGT. The V and J ends lost 6 bases and 0 bases respectively, with 12 bases between them. Here the CDR3 reads CASSLQGSSGNTIYF. CDR3 bases: TGTGCCAGCAGCCTACAGGGCAGCTCTGGAAACACCATATATTTT.

The CDR3 reads CASSELAGGPGEQFF. The CDR3 DNA reads TGTGCCAGCAGTGAACTAGCGGGGGGGCCGGGTGAGCAGTTCTTC. This rearrangement joins TRBV6-1 to TRBJ2-1; TRBD2 matches 12 bases. Germline-derived CDR1 and CDR2 are MNHNS and SASEGT. The trim removed 2 bases at V and 9 bases at J, leaving 5 bases unmatched. This CDR3 region has 15 residues.